Sequencing of this T cell receptor beta chain was carried out in a study of human T cells and chemical hapten exposure (dated by TCRdb to 2020 to 2022). In terms of the full investigation: For sensitization, 2% DPC in acetone was applied to an approximately 2 cm by approximately 2 cm area of upper inner arm skin. Throughout the roughly 23-week study period, patients were also given weekly therapeutic DPC doses on the scalp. Patch testing was done on the upper back using Finn chambers containing 0.01% DPC, and results were scored after 6 days according to International Contact Dermatitis Research Group standards. Alopecia areata with under or over 50% scalp involvement, alopecia totalis and alopecia universalis were represented in the patient cohort, which was mostly female. The libraries were sequenced as a pool, and the TCR yield per sample differed mostly because of small variations in library volumes within the pool. The study tracked peripheral blood TCR repertoire changes in vivo during primary and secondary sensitization to the hapten diphenylcyclopropenone (DPC) in alopecia patients. Blood samples were taken from patients before sensitization (week 0) and at 2, 6 and about 24 weeks after DPC sensitization. Blood for TCR sequencing was provided by twenty-nine alopecia patients at one to four time points (pre-sensitization, 2, 6 and 24 weeks). Results and caveats for the whole study, not just this receptor: The number of PT1 expanded TCRs positively correlated with patch test score, significant at thresholds 8, 16 and 32 but not 4. Repeated subsampling changed both the strength of the expansion versus patch-test correlation and the threshold at which the correlation became significant. Compared with pre-sensitization or healthy control sets, expanded TCRs formed significantly more large CDR3 similarity clusters, which is consistent with antigen-driven responses. All patients had alopecia, a presumed autoimmune disease, so their immune response might differ from that of healthy individuals. DPC sensitization did not change how many TCRs were above 1 in 1000 frequency, and no evidence was found of alterations in global repertoire structure.

V loses 2 bases, J loses 5 bases, and the germline ends lie 9 bases apart. From its cysteine to its phenylalanine, the CDR3 spans 13 amino acids. Only the CDR3 part of the read is kept: 39 bases, read in frame from the first base. In the germline V gene, CDR1 corresponds to SGHTA and CDR2 to FQGNSA. The sample holds one count of this clonotype. Its antigen specificity is not known. Base qualities are not at hand, and no much larger clone is one base apart. One read alone is a weak basis. Libraries were constructed by RACE. The sequencer was a NextSeq 500. Library preparation attached unique molecular identifiers to individual cDNA molecules for quantitative, reproducible TCR counting. For every blood RNA sample, sequencing covered both the TCR alpha and TCR beta chains. In the authors' own workflow: A median of about 87,000 TCRs per sample was observed, with a range of roughly 23,224 to 700,000. V, J and CDR3 annotation of the TCR reads was carried out using the Decombinator software suite. For the PS versus PT1 abundance plots, all samples were subsampled to the same number of TCRs (28,000). TCRs were defined as expanded if absent before sensitization and observed at least eight times at the 2-week time point. TCRdb cleaned the public reads at Q25 with fastp, built clones with MiXCR and kept in-frame beta chains. CDR3 protein duplicates are merged, each entry listing the most common genes and DNA. V and J calls and clone size were set by TCRdb, not the authors. Within this sample are 150,000 to 200,000 distinct CDR3 sequences, with roughly 15% of them counted one time only. Around 1.7% of the sample rests with the top ten.

In the paper's terms, the time point label means: patch test 1, 2 weeks after DPC sensitization. The treatment or condition tag for this specimen amounts to: therapeutic diphenylcyclopropenone sensitization with weekly scalp DPC. At every patch-test visit, the blood draw took place before the patch test was put on. Patients were considered eligible if aged 18 to 70, diagnosed with alopecia and deemed suitable for DPC therapy, and patients were excluded if pregnant. Total RNA was isolated from unfractionated whole blood collected in Tempus Blood RNA tubes. The chain is made from TRBV7-2 and TRBJ1-1, with the D gene too uncertain to name. This clonotype was sampled from a young woman with alopecia areata. Some clones in this sample may be carry-over from other donors' samples. The sequenced sample was whole blood, obtained in connection with sensitization to the hapten diphenylcyclopropenone (DPC). The bases read TGTGCCAGCAGCTTATACGACGGAACTGAAGCTTTCTTT. Its product reads: CASSLYDGTEAFF.